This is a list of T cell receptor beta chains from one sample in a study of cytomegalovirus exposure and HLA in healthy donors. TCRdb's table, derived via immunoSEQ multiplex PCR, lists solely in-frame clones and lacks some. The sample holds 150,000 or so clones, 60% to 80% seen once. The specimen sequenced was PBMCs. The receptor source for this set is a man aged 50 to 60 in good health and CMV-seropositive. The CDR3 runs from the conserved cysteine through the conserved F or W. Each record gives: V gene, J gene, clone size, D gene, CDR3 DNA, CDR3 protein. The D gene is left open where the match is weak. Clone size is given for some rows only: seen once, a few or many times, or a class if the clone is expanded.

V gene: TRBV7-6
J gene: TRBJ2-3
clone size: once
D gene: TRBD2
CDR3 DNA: TGTGCCAGCAGCAGGGGACTAGCGGGGAACCAAGATACGCAGTATTTT
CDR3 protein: CASSRGLAGNQDTQYF

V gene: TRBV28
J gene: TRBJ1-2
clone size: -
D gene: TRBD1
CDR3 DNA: TGTGCCAGCAGTTTAACAGGGGGCTTAGACTATGGCTACACCTTC
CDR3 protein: CASSLTGGLDYGYTF

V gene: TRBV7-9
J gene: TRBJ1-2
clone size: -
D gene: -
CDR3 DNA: TGTGCCAGCAGCCCTAGGTCGGGTTCCGGCTACACCTTC
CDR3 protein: CASSPRSGSGYTF

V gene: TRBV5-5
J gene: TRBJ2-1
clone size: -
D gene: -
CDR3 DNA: TGTGCCAGCAGCTTCACTTATGAGCAGTTCTTC
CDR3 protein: CASSFTYEQFF

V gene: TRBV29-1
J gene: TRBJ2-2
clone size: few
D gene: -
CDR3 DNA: TGCAGCGTTGCGCGTGGGGGCAAAGCCGGGGAGCTGTTTTTT
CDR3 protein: CSVARGGKAGELFF

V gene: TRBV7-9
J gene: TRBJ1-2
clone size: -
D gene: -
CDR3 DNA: TGTTCCAGCAGCTTAGGGGTCCAGGATGGCTACACCTTC
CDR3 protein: CSSSLGVQDGYTF

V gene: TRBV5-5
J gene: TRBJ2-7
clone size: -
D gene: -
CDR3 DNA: TGTGCCAGCAGCTCCGTACGGGACACCTCCTACGAGCAGTACTTC
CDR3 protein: CASSSVRDTSYEQYF

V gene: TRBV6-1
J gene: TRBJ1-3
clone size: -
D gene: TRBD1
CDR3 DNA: TGTGCCAGCAGTGGCCGGGACAGGGCTGGAAACACCATATATTTT
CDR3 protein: CASSGRDRAGNTIYF

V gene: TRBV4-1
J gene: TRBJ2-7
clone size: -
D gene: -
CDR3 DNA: TGCGCCAGCAGCCCCCCGTCGGCCTACGAGCAGTACTTC
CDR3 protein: CASSPPSAYEQYF

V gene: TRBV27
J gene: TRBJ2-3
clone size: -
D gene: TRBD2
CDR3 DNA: TGTGCCAGCAGTCTCGGGACTAGTATAGATACGCAGTATTTT
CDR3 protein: CASSLGTSIDTQYF

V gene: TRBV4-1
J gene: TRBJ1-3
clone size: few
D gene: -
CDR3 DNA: TGCGCCAGCAGCCAACAGGGGATAGACTCTGGAAACACCATATATTTT
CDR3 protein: CASSQQGIDSGNTIYF

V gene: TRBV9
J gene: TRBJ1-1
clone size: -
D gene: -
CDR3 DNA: TGTGCCAGCAGCGTAGGAGAGGTGGGGGGAGCTTTCTTT
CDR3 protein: CASSVGEVGGAFF

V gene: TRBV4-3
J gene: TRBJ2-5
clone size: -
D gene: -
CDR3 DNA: TGCGCCAGCAGCCAAGAGGGAGGGGGTATGGAGACCCAGTACTTC
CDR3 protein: CASSQEGGGMETQYF

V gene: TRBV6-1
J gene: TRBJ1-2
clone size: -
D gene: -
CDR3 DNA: TGTGCCAGCAGTGAAGTCGGGGGGGCGAACCCCTATGGCTACACCTTC
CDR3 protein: CASSEVGGANPYGYTF

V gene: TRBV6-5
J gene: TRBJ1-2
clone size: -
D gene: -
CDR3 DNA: TGTGCCAGCAGTTACTCGAGCTCCGGGTCCTATGGCTACACCTTC
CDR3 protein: CASSYSSSGSYGYTF

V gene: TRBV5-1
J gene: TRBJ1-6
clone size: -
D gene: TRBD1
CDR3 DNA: TGCGCCAGCAGCTCCCAGGGGGTGTATAATTCACCCCTCCACTTT
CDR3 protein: CASSSQGVYNSPLHF

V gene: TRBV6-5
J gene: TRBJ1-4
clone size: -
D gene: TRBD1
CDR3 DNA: TGTGCCAGCAGGCGACAGGGCCCAACTAATGAAAAACTGTTTTTT
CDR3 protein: CASRRQGPTNEKLFF

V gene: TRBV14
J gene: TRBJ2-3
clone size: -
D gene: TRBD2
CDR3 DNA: TGTGCCAGCAGCCCCTTAGGGGCGGGGGTCACAGATACGCAGTATTTT
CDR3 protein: CASSPLGAGVTDTQYF

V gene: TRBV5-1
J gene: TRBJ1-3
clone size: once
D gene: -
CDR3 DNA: TGCGCCAGCAGCTTGTTAGGACGGGGCTCTGGAAACACCATATATTTT
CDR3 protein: CASSLLGRGSGNTIYF

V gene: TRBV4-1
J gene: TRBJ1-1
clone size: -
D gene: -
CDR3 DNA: TGCGCCAGCAGCCAAGGGGGCAATAGAGGTCCTGAAGCTTTCTTT
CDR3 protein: CASSQGGNRGPEAFF

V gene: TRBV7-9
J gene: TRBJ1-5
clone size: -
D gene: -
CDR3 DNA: TGTTCCAGCAGCTTAGAAGCCAATCAGCCCCAGCATTTT
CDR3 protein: CSSSLEANQPQHF

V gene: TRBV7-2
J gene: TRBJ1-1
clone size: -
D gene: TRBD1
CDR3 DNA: TGTGCCAGCAGCTTAGGTGGGACAGGGGCCAAACGGGTTGAAGCTTTCTTT
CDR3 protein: CASSLGGTGAKRVEAFF

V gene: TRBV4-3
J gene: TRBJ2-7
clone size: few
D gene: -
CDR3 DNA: TGCGCCAGCAGCCAAGAAAGAGCGGAGACCTACGAGCAGTACTTC
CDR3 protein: CASSQERAETYEQYF

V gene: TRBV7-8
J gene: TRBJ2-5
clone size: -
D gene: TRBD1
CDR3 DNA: TGTGCCAGCAGCTCCCTCTTGGGGACAGGACAAGAGACCCAGTACTTC
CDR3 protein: CASSSLLGTGQETQYF

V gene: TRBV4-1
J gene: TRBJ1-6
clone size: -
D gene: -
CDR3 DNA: TGCGCCAGCAGCCAAGATGGCATTTCACCCCTCCACTTT
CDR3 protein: CASSQDGISPLHF

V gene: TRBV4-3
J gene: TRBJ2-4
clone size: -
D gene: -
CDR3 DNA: TGCGCCAGCAGCCAAAGGGCGGGAAACATTCAGTACTTC
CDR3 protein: CASSQRAGNIQYF

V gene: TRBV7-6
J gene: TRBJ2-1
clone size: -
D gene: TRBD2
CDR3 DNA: TGTGCCAGCAGCTTAGGGCCTAGCGGGGGTAATGAGCAGTTCTTC
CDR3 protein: CASSLGPSGGNEQFF

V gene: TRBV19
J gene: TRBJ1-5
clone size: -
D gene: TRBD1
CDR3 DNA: TGTGCCAGTAGTTTCTCCGACAGGGGAGTAATGCCCCAGCATTTT
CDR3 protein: CASSFSDRGVMPQHF

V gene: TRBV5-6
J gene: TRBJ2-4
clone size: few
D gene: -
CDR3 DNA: TGTGCCAGCAGCTTTAAAGACAAACCAGCCAAAAACATTCAGTACTTC
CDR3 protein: CASSFKDKPAKNIQYF

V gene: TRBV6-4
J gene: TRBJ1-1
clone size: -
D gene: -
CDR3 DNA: TGTGCCAGCAGTGAAGAAGGTCTGGGTCGAGGTACTGAAGCTTTCTTT
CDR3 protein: CASSEEGLGRGTEAFF

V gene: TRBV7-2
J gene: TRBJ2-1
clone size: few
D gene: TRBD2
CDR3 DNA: TGTGCCAGCAGCCTCCAGGGGACTAGCGGGGCGAATGAGCAGTTCTTC
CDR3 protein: CASSLQGTSGANEQFF

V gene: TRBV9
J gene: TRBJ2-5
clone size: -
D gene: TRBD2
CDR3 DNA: TGTGCCAGCAGCGTAAGCGGGGGCTACCAAGAGACCCAGTACTTC
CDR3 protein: CASSVSGGYQETQYF

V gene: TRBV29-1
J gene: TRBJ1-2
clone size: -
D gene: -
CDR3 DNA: TGCAGCGGTGCACAGGGACCCTTCGATGGCTACACCTTC
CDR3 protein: CSGAQGPFDGYTF

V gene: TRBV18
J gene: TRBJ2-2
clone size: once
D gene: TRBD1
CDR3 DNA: TGTGCCACCCGAAGGGACAGGGCCACCGGGGAGCTGTTTTTT
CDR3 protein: CATRRDRATGELFF

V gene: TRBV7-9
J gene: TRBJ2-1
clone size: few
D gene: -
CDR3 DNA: TGTGCCAGCAGCTTAAGCGGCGGGGTCAATGAGCAGTTCTTC
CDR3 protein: CASSLSGGVNEQFF

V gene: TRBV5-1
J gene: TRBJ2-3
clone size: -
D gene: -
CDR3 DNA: TGCGCCAGCAGCAGAAAACAGGGAGTCACAGATACGCAGTATTTT
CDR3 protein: CASSRKQGVTDTQYF

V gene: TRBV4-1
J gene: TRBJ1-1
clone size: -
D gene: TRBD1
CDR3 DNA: TGCGCCAGCAGCCAAGGGGCGGGCAGGGGGTACACTGAAGCTTTCTTT
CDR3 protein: CASSQGAGRGYTEAFF

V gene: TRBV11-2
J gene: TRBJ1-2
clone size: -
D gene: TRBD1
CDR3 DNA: TGTGCCAGCAGCTTAGTTGGGACAGGGCCCTATGGCTACACCTTC
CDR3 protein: CASSLVGTGPYGYTF

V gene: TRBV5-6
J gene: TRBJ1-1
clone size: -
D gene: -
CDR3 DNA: TGTGCCAGCAGCGCCGGGATTACCCAGACTGAAGCTTTCTTT
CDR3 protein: CASSAGITQTEAFF

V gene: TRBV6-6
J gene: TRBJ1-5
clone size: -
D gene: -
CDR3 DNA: TGTGCCAGCGGGCAGGCCCGCAATCAGCCCCAGCATTTT
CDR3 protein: CASGQARNQPQHF

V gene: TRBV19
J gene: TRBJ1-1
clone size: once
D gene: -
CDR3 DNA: TGTGCCAGTAGTAAGGAGGGAGACAGCCTAGCCGTGTTGACTGAAGCTTTCTTT
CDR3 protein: CASSKEGDSLAVLTEAFF

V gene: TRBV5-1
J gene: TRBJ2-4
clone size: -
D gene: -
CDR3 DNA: TGCGCCAGCAGCTTGGGTAACATTCTTGGAAACATTCAGTACTTC
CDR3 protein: CASSLGNILGNIQYF

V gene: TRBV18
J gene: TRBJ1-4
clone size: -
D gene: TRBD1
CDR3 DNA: TGTGCCAGCTCACCGCCGACAGGGACGGGATTTGAAAAACTGTTTTTT
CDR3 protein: CASSPPTGTGFEKLFF

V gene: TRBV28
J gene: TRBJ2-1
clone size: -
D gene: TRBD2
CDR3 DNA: TGTGCCAGCACCCGGGGACTAGCGGGGGGGAGTGAGCAGTTCTTC
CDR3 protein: CASTRGLAGGSEQFF

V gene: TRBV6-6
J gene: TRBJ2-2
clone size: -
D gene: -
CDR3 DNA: TGTGCGTCCAGGGCCTACACCGGGGAGCTGTTTTTT
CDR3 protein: CASRAYTGELFF

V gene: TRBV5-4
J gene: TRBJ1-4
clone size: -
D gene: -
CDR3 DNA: TGTGCCAGCAGCTTGGCTGGAGAGCGTGAAAAACTGTTTTTT
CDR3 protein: CASSLAGEREKLFF

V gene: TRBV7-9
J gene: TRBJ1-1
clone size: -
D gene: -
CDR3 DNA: TGTTCCAGCAGCCCATCCCCCGGGCAGCGGCCCACTGAAGCTTTCTTT
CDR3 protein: CSSSPSPGQRPTEAFF

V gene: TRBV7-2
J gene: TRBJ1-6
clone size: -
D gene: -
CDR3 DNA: TGTGCCAGCAGCTTAGCGCAGGCTTGGAGGTCACCCCTCCACTTT
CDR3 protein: CASSLAQAWRSPLHF

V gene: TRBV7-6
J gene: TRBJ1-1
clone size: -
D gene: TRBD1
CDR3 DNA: TGTGCCAGCAGCTACACAGGGGGAACTGAAGCTTTCTTT
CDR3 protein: CASSYTGGTEAFF